The T cell receptor beta chain described here comes from a study of T cells after yellow fever vaccination. UMIs and a universal primer site were added when TCR cDNA was made by 5'RACE template switching. TCRdb re-analysed the 5' RACE reads in MiXCR, keeping a single row per CDR3 protein. Of 200,000 to 250,000 distinct CDR3 sequences listed, 6.9% are singletons. The CDR3 contains 12 residues. Germline lookup yields CDR1 SEHNR and CDR2 FQNEAQ (reference sequence). Trimming shortened V by 1 base and J by 11 bases, and 12 bases separated the two germline ends. Study results and limitations: Among primary-vaccination clones, most reappeared after the booster, at roughly 95% for CD4 and 88% for CD8. Highly abundant clonotypes carried over from the bulk population could end up in FACS-sorted repertoires as contaminants.

Comments on this clonotype: Its target is unknown.

This rearrangement joins TRBV7-9 to TRBJ2-7; D is ambiguous. The sequence was obtained from a man aged 30 to 45 who received the YFV17D yellow fever vaccine. Sequenced here: CD4+ T cells sorted from PBMCs, sampled 15 days after the yellow fever booster vaccination. The CDR3 sequence: CASSLVGGLEYF. The CDR3 bases are TGTGCCAGCAGCTTAGTCGGTGGGTTGGAGTACTTC.